Listed below are T cell receptor beta chains from one sample, sequenced in a study of ipilimumab plus nivolumab after autologous stem cell transplantation. Libraries were prepared by immunoSEQ multiplex PCR; TCRdb keeps only in-frame clonotypes and omits some of them. The sample yields 15,000 to 20,000 clones, around 85% seen once. The material sequenced was PBMCs, taken in a trial of ipilimumab plus nivolumab as post-transplant consolidation. Every receptor here comes from a male donor with diffuse large B-cell lymphoma. The CDR3 runs from the conserved cysteine through the conserved F or W. The order of the fields is CDR3 DNA, CDR3 protein, J gene, V gene, D gene, clone size. A D gene is named only where the DNA matches it firmly. Clone size is given for some rows only: seen once, a few or many times, or a class if the clone is expanded.

CDR3nt: TGTGCCAGCAGCTTTAGCGGGGGGACTTTCGGGACCCAGTACTTC; CDR3aa: CASSFSGGTFGTQYF; j_gene: TRBJ2-5; v_gene: TRBV5-4; d_gene: TRBD2; abundance: once
CDR3nt: TGCGCCAGCAGCTTGGTTGGCTTGCAGAGAGTAAATTCACCCCTCCACTTT; CDR3aa: CASSLVGLQRVNSPLHF; j_gene: TRBJ1-6; v_gene: TRBV5-1; d_gene: .; abundance: .
CDR3nt: TGTGCCAGCCGCGACAGGTCCCTGAACACTGAAGCTTTCTTT; CDR3aa: CASRDRSLNTEAFF; j_gene: TRBJ1-1; v_gene: TRBV19; d_gene: .; abundance: .
CDR3nt: TGTGCCTGGACCGGGACAGGGGTCGGCTACACCTTC; CDR3aa: CAWTGTGVGYTF; j_gene: TRBJ1-2; v_gene: TRBV30; d_gene: TRBD1; abundance: .
CDR3nt: TGTGCCAGCAGCTTGAGTCAGTACAATGAGCAGTTCTTC; CDR3aa: CASSLSQYNEQFF; j_gene: TRBJ2-1; v_gene: TRBV5-4; d_gene: .; abundance: .
CDR3nt: TGTGCCAGCAGCCTTCCCGGGACAGAAAATCAGCCCCAGCATTTT; CDR3aa: CASSLPGTENQPQHF; j_gene: TRBJ1-5; v_gene: TRBV21-1; d_gene: .; abundance: .
CDR3nt: TGTGCCAGCAGCTCATTAGCGGGGGGCCCCGGGGAGACCCAGTACTTC; CDR3aa: CASSSLAGGPGETQYF; j_gene: TRBJ2-5; v_gene: TRBV7-2; d_gene: TRBD2; abundance: once
CDR3nt: TGTGCCAGCAGCTTGGGGGGACTAGCGGGGGAAGAGACCCAGTACTTC; CDR3aa: CASSLGGLAGEETQYF; j_gene: TRBJ2-5; v_gene: TRBV5-4; d_gene: TRBD2; abundance: once
CDR3nt: TGTGCCAGCAGCTTCAAGAGCGGTGCCTACGAGCAGTACTTC; CDR3aa: CASSFKSGAYEQYF; j_gene: TRBJ2-7; v_gene: TRBV7-2; d_gene: .; abundance: .
CDR3nt: TGCGCCAGCAGCCCCCGGACAGGGGGGATGAGCACTGAAGCTTTCTTT; CDR3aa: CASSPRTGGMSTEAFF; j_gene: TRBJ1-1; v_gene: TRBV4-3; d_gene: TRBD1; abundance: .
CDR3nt: TGTGCCAGCAGTCTTGGACAGGGGGGTCACTACGAGCAGTACTTC; CDR3aa: CASSLGQGGHYEQYF; j_gene: TRBJ2-7; v_gene: TRBV2; d_gene: TRBD1; abundance: .
CDR3nt: TGTGCCACCCTGAGACAGGGATTACGGGAAAAACTGTTTTTT; CDR3aa: CATLRQGLREKLFF; j_gene: TRBJ1-4; v_gene: TRBV2; d_gene: TRBD1; abundance: .
CDR3nt: TGCGCCAGCAGACGACCTGACACAGATACGCAGTATTTT; CDR3aa: CASRRPDTDTQYF; j_gene: TRBJ2-3; v_gene: TRBV4-1; d_gene: .; abundance: .
CDR3nt: TGCGCCAGCCGCCGGGGGGACGGGGGGGCCTACAATGAGCAGTTCTTC; CDR3aa: CASRRGDGGAYNEQFF; j_gene: TRBJ2-1; v_gene: TRBV5-1; d_gene: TRBD2; abundance: once
CDR3nt: TGTGCCAGCAGTCCGTCAAGGGGCAATCGCGAGCAGTACTTC; CDR3aa: CASSPSRGNREQYF; j_gene: TRBJ2-7; v_gene: TRBV28; d_gene: .; abundance: .
CDR3nt: TGTGCCAGCAGTGAGGGAGAGACCCAGTACTTC; CDR3aa: CASSEGETQYF; j_gene: TRBJ2-5; v_gene: TRBV2; d_gene: .; abundance: .
CDR3nt: TGTGCCAGCAGCTTAACCGCGGGGGGCGGACTCGAGCAGTACTTC; CDR3aa: CASSLTAGGGLEQYF; j_gene: TRBJ2-7; v_gene: TRBV11-2; d_gene: TRBD2; abundance: .
CDR3nt: TGTGCCAGCCGAGACTACGAGCAGTACTTC; CDR3aa: CASRDYEQYF; j_gene: TRBJ2-7; v_gene: TRBV6-1; d_gene: .; abundance: few
CDR3nt: TGTGCCAGCTCACTCCCCGGGACAGGGAAAAACACTGAAGCTTTCTTT; CDR3aa: CASSLPGTGKNTEAFF; j_gene: TRBJ1-1; v_gene: TRBV18; d_gene: TRBD1; abundance: .
CDR3nt: TGCGCCAGCAGCTGGGACAGTGTGGGGGGAAACACTGAAGCTTTCTTT; CDR3aa: CASSWDSVGGNTEAFF; j_gene: TRBJ1-1; v_gene: TRBV5-1; d_gene: TRBD1; abundance: .
CDR3nt: TGCGCCAGCAGCCCCAGGACGGCGGGCTCTGAAGCTTTCTTT; CDR3aa: CASSPRTAGSEAFF; j_gene: TRBJ1-1; v_gene: TRBV5-1; d_gene: .; abundance: .
CDR3nt: TGTGCCAGCAGCTTGGAGGGGCCTCGGCAGCCCCAGCATTTT; CDR3aa: CASSLEGPRQPQHF; j_gene: TRBJ1-5; v_gene: TRBV7-9; d_gene: .; abundance: .
CDR3nt: TGCGCCAGCAGCCTCCGGGACAGGGGGCGAAGTGAGCAGTTCTTC; CDR3aa: CASSLRDRGRSEQFF; j_gene: TRBJ2-1; v_gene: TRBV5-1; d_gene: TRBD1; abundance: once
CDR3nt: TGTGCCAGCAGCTTAGCGGGGCAGGGAGGCGAAGGCTACACCTTC; CDR3aa: CASSLAGQGGEGYTF; j_gene: TRBJ1-2; v_gene: TRBV7-9; d_gene: .; abundance: .
CDR3nt: TGTGCCAGCAGGACAGGGTCGTGGCAGCCCCAGCATTTT; CDR3aa: CASRTGSWQPQHF; j_gene: TRBJ1-5; v_gene: TRBV2; d_gene: TRBD1; abundance: .
CDR3nt: TGCGCCAGCAGCTTGGAGGCCGCCTACTACGAGCAGTACTTC; CDR3aa: CASSLEAAYYEQYF; j_gene: TRBJ2-7; v_gene: TRBV5-1; d_gene: .; abundance: .
CDR3nt: TGTGCCAGCAGCCCGGGACTAGCGGGGGGGATCCAAGAGACCCAGTACTTC; CDR3aa: CASSPGLAGGIQETQYF; j_gene: TRBJ2-5; v_gene: TRBV11-3; d_gene: TRBD2; abundance: .
CDR3nt: TGTGCCAGCAGCTTATACGGACAGCTGCAGTACTTC; CDR3aa: CASSLYGQLQYF; j_gene: TRBJ2-7; v_gene: TRBV11-2; d_gene: .; abundance: .
CDR3nt: TGTGCCAGCAGTGAATTTCTTTCGGGTCGGGAGACCCAGTACTTC; CDR3aa: CASSEFLSGRETQYF; j_gene: TRBJ2-5; v_gene: TRBV2; d_gene: .; abundance: .
CDR3nt: TGTGCCAGCAGCGTGAGGGACCGCTCACCCCTCCACTTT; CDR3aa: CASSVRDRSPLHF; j_gene: TRBJ1-6; v_gene: TRBV5-5; d_gene: .; abundance: .
CDR3nt: TGTGCCAGCAGGGAAAATACGGGCGGGGAGCTGTTTTTT; CDR3aa: CASRENTGGELFF; j_gene: TRBJ2-2; v_gene: TRBV5-4; d_gene: .; abundance: .
CDR3nt: TGTGCCAGCAGCAAACAGGGGGCCCAAAATGAAAAACTGTTTTTT; CDR3aa: CASSKQGAQNEKLFF; j_gene: TRBJ1-4; v_gene: TRBV7-6; d_gene: TRBD1; abundance: .
CDR3nt: TGTGCCAGCAGCGAGACTAGAACGGGGGATACGCAGTATTTT; CDR3aa: CASSETRTGDTQYF; j_gene: TRBJ2-3; v_gene: TRBV5-4; d_gene: .; abundance: .
CDR3nt: TGTGCCAGCAGCCGGGGACCCCCGAGCTCCTATAATTCACCCCTCCACTTT; CDR3aa: CASSRGPPSSYNSPLHF; j_gene: TRBJ1-6; v_gene: TRBV27; d_gene: .; abundance: .
CDR3nt: TGTGCCAGCAGCTTAGGAACAGGCTATGGCTACACCTTC; CDR3aa: CASSLGTGYGYTF; j_gene: TRBJ1-2; v_gene: TRBV7-9; d_gene: .; abundance: .
CDR3nt: TGCAGCGTTGATAGTTCTAAGGGAGAAAAACTGTTTTTT; CDR3aa: CSVDSSKGEKLFF; j_gene: TRBJ1-4; v_gene: TRBV29-1; d_gene: .; abundance: .
CDR3nt: TGTGCCAGCAGCCCACGGACAGGGGAGGTTTGGAAGACCCAGTACTTC; CDR3aa: CASSPRTGEVWKTQYF; j_gene: TRBJ2-5; v_gene: TRBV5-6; d_gene: TRBD1; abundance: .
CDR3nt: TGTGCCAGCAGCAAAAGGGTATCTGGGGCCAACGTCCTGACTTTC; CDR3aa: CASSKRVSGANVLTF; j_gene: TRBJ2-6; v_gene: TRBV21-1; d_gene: .; abundance: once
CDR3nt: TGTGCCAGCAGCTTAGTCTGGCCCACAGATACGCAGTATTTT; CDR3aa: CASSLVWPTDTQYF; j_gene: TRBJ2-3; v_gene: TRBV7-2; d_gene: .; abundance: once
CDR3nt: TGCGCCAGCAGCCAAGAGTCGGGGGGAAGCTACGAGCAGTACTTC; CDR3aa: CASSQESGGSYEQYF; j_gene: TRBJ2-7; v_gene: TRBV4-1; d_gene: TRBD2; abundance: few
CDR3nt: TGTGCCAGCAGCCCAGACTGGTCTAATTCACCCCTCCACTTT; CDR3aa: CASSPDWSNSPLHF; j_gene: TRBJ1-6; v_gene: TRBV7-8; d_gene: .; abundance: .
CDR3nt: TGTGCCGGCAGTCCCGGGACAGGGGCCGGTAATGAAAAACTGTTTTTT; CDR3aa: CAGSPGTGAGNEKLFF; j_gene: TRBJ1-4; v_gene: TRBV2; d_gene: TRBD1; abundance: .
CDR3nt: TGCGCCAGCAGCCAAGAAAGCGGAAGTAGCTCCTACAATGAGCAGTTCTTC; CDR3aa: CASSQESGSSSYNEQFF; j_gene: TRBJ2-1; v_gene: TRBV4-1; d_gene: .; abundance: .
CDR3nt: TGTGCCAGCAGCCCGACAGCTACCGGGGAGCTGTTTTTT; CDR3aa: CASSPTATGELFF; j_gene: TRBJ2-2; v_gene: TRBV4-2; d_gene: .; abundance: .
CDR3nt: TGTGCCAGCAGCTTAGCACAGGGTCGGGGTGAGCAGTTCTTC; CDR3aa: CASSLAQGRGEQFF; j_gene: TRBJ2-1; v_gene: TRBV7-2; d_gene: .; abundance: .
CDR3nt: TGCGCCAGCAGCCAAGGCTACAGGGGGGTGAACACTGAAGCTTTCTTT; CDR3aa: CASSQGYRGVNTEAFF; j_gene: TRBJ1-1; v_gene: TRBV4-1; d_gene: TRBD1; abundance: .
CDR3nt: TGTGCCAGCAGTTCCCAGCGGGGGGGCGCGGCCGGGGAGCTGTTTTTT; CDR3aa: CASSSQRGGAAGELFF; j_gene: TRBJ2-2; v_gene: TRBV27; d_gene: TRBD2; abundance: .
CDR3nt: TGTGCCAGCAGTGAAGTGAGGGGCAGCTCAGCCTCTGGCTACACCTTC; CDR3aa: CASSEVRGSSASGYTF; j_gene: TRBJ1-2; v_gene: TRBV6-1; d_gene: .; abundance: .
CDR3nt: TGTGCCAGCAGCTTAAAGGGACAGGGAGCCAATGGCTACACCTTC; CDR3aa: CASSLKGQGANGYTF; j_gene: TRBJ1-2; v_gene: TRBV7-2; d_gene: TRBD1; abundance: .
CDR3nt: TGCGCCAGCAGCTTGGAGAACCCGGTTACAGATACGCAGTATTTT; CDR3aa: CASSLENPVTDTQYF; j_gene: TRBJ2-3; v_gene: TRBV5-1; d_gene: .; abundance: few
CDR3nt: TGTGCCAGCAGCTTAGGGGGGATCCCAAACTATGGCTACACCTTC; CDR3aa: CASSLGGIPNYGYTF; j_gene: TRBJ1-2; v_gene: TRBV7-2; d_gene: .; abundance: .
CDR3nt: TGTGCCAGCAGCTCCCCCCGGACGGAGGGGGATGAAAAACTGTTTTTT; CDR3aa: CASSSPRTEGDEKLFF; j_gene: TRBJ1-4; v_gene: TRBV13; d_gene: .; abundance: .
CDR3nt: TGTGCCAGCAGTTTCGGCCAGCCCTACGAGCAGTACTTC; CDR3aa: CASSFGQPYEQYF; j_gene: TRBJ2-7; v_gene: TRBV27; d_gene: .; abundance: .